This T cell receptor delta chain derives from a study of γδ T cells in repeated Plasmodium falciparum infection. Study-level background: Donors were malaria-exposed Malian children or age- and gender-matched Australian children. Four controlled malaria infections with P. falciparum NF54 spanned about 23 months.

The CDR3 contains 24 residues. Germline CDR1 and CDR2: TSWWSYY and QGS. Study-level points and caveats: Over time and infection, Vgamma9/Vdelta2+ repertoires remained highly stable and polyclonal.

TCRdb reanalysed the multiplex PCR reads via CATT. This table has around 86,000 delta-chain clones, more than 1.4% appearing once. This clone was counted only a few times. Its specificity is not known. TCRdb's listed protein matches a much larger clone and diverges from this DNA's translation at residue 7, likely through a read error; the protein shown comes from the DNA. Bulk repertoires came from Vgamma9/Vdelta2+ or Vdelta2-negative gammadelta T cells flow-sorted from PBMC. The V gene is TRDV1, but the J gene lacks a call; the table assigns TRDD3, which was not confirmed against the DNA. Sequencing was carried out using gamma-delta T cells from blood. The source is a pool of human donors (malaria-infected and uninfected, not separated). CDR3 in DNA: TGTGCTCTTGGGGAACGGGGCTCCCTAAATCATTTACTGGGGGATACGGTGAACACCGATAAACTTATCTTT. Protein sequence: CALGERGSLNHLLGDTVNTDKLIF.